The 24 T cell receptor beta chains below all came from one sample that was sequenced in a study of control samples from healthy donors and cancer patients. Libraries were prepared by immunoSEQ multiplex PCR; TCRdb keeps only in-frame clonotypes and omits some of them. Of some 130,000 clones in the sample, 80% to 95% were seen once. Input material: blood. These receptors were obtained from a man between 18 and 29 years old in good health.

The genes are TRBV19 and TRBJ2-1; 10 bases fit TRBD2. V was clipped by 4 bases and J by 10 bases; unmatched bases: 10. Germline V gene sequence: CDR1 LNHDA, CDR2 SQIVND (reference sequence). This CDR3 is 15 amino acids long. As DNA, the CDR3 is TGTGCCAGTAGTAGGTGGCTAGCGGGGGCCCACGAGCAGTTCTTC. Its protein is CASSRWLAGAHEQFF.

The chain uses TRBV5-4 and TRBJ2-5; 11 bases fit TRBD2. The CDR3 is 16 amino acids. Losses at the gene ends were 4 bases for V and 2 bases for J; bases not matched to a gene: 7. CDR1 is SGHNT, CDR2 YYREEE, per germline (reference sequence). The CDR3 is CASSKAGTSGQETQYF. The CDR3 DNA reads TGTGCCAGCAGCAAAGCCGGGACTAGCGGTCAAGAGACCCAGTACTTC.

The chain employs TRBV9 and TRBJ2-1; the D gene is possibly TRBD2 (5 bases). The V gene's germline CDR1 is SGDLS and CDR2 YYNGEE. The V end lost 0 bases, the J end lost 7 bases, and 8 bases lay between the germline ends. The CDR3 sequence is 13 residues long. The CDR3: CASSVASGNEQFF. DNA for the CDR3: TGTGCCAGCAGCGTAGCTTCGGGAAATGAGCAGTTCTTC.

The chain links TRBV10-2 to TRBJ1-5; D is unclear. The V gene lost 8 bases and the J gene lost 0 bases, with 11 bases spanning the gap. Per germline, CDR1 WSHSY and CDR2 SAAADI. This CDR3 contains 14 residues. CDR3 in DNA: TGCGCCAGCCATGATAGATATAGCAATCAGCCCCAGCATTTT. It encodes CASHDRYSNQPQHF.

Here the CDR3 reads CASLQGTLDSNQPQHF. The CDR3 nucleotides read TGTGCCAGCCTACAGGGGACTTTGGATAGCAATCAGCCCCAGCATTTT. The genes are TRBV28 and TRBJ1-5, with 7 bases that match TRBD1. CDR1 and CDR2 (germline): MDHEN, SYDVKM. The trim removed 8 bases at V and 0 bases at J, leaving 10 bases unmatched. The CDR3 runs 16 residues.

Written as DNA, the CDR3 is TGTGCCACCAGTGATTCCCCAGGGGAGTGGGGCTTCCTTAGCTCCTACAATGAGCAGTTCTTC. It yields the protein CATSDSPGEWGFLSSYNEQFF. The chain recombines TRBV24-1 with TRBJ2-1, with D possibly matching TRBD1 (6 bases). The CDR3 has 21 residues. Trimming stripped 2 bases from V and 0 bases from J, with 25 bases between. Germline CDR1 and CDR2: KGHDR and SFDVKD.

J is TRBJ1-5 and V is TRBV3-1 (or the pseudogene TRBV3-2); 8 nucleotides agree with TRBD1. This CDR3 is built from 15 residues. The germline gives CDR1 LGHDT, CDR2 YNNKEL (reference sequence). The trim removed 5 bases at V and 6 bases at J, leaving 9 bases unmatched. The CDR3 spells CASSDKQGGPQPQHF. CDR3 in DNA: TGTGCCAGCAGCGATAAACAGGGGGGGCCTCAGCCCCAGCATTTT.

The chain has TRBV11-3 and TRBJ2-5; a possible D gene is TRBD2 (6 bases). The ends were cut back, 2 bases at V and 4 bases at J, with 14 bases in the middle. This CDR3 is 15 amino acids long. The V gene's germline CDR1 is SGHNT and CDR2 YENEEA. This CDR3 is CASSLRGTGGETQYF. CDR3 DNA sequence: TGTGCCAGCAGCTTACGAGGGACCGGGGGAGAGACCCAGTACTTC.

This clone was seen at least ten times. CDR3 sequence (DNA): TGCAGCGTTGACAAAAACTATGGCTACACCTTC. It codes for CSVDKNYGYTF. The chain links TRBV29-1 to TRBJ1-2; no reliable D call. The germline V and J ends were trimmed by 3 bases and 2 bases, with 4 bases remaining between them. The CDR3 runs 11 residues. Germline CDR1 and CDR2: SQVTM and ANQGSEA.

The chain links TRBV27 to TRBJ2-3; a possible D gene is TRBD1 (6 bases). Per germline, CDR1 MNHEY and CDR2 SMNVEV (reference sequence). The CDR3 is made up of 12 amino acids. Trimming removed 6 bases at V and 8 bases at J, with 12 bases between. CDR3 amino acids: CASSRGGGTQYF. CDR3 DNA sequence: TGTGCCAGCAGCAGGGGTGGGGGTACGCAGTATTTT.

The rearrangement joins TRBV4-1 to TRBJ2-7; unclear D gene. The germline CDR1 and CDR2 sequences are MGHRA and YSYEKL. This CDR3 has 18 residues. V lost 1 base and J 1 base, leaving 20 bases between the germline ends. The CDR3 loop is CASSQGPQGRKGSYEQYF. CDR3 bases: TGCGCCAGCAGCCAAGGGCCCCAAGGCAGGAAGGGATCCTACGAGCAGTACTTC.

This rearrangement joins TRBV28 to TRBJ2-2; a possible D gene is TRBD1 (5 bases). Per germline, CDR1 MDHEN and CDR2 SYDVKM. V dropped 2 bases and J dropped 11 bases, with 6 bases sitting between them. The length of the CDR3 is 11 residues. CDR3 nucleotides: TGTGCCAGCAGTTTAAGGGGAGAGCTGTTTTTT. This codes for CASSLRGELFF.

The chain recombines TRBV2 with TRBJ1-6, with unresolved D. Germline V gene lookup returns CDR1 SNHLY and CDR2 FYNNEI. This CDR3 region has 13 residues. Trimming took 4 bases from V and 6 from J, leaving 7 bases between them. This CDR3 is CASSGDFNSPLHF. The CDR3, as DNA: TGTGCCAGCAGTGGGGATTTTAATTCACCCCTCCACTTT.

The chain uses TRBV5-5 and TRBJ2-3; the D gene is possibly TRBD2 (6 bases). The V gene's germline CDR1 is SGHKS and CDR2 YYEKEE (reference sequence). The CDR3 extends over 15 amino acids. V dropped 4 bases and J dropped 0 bases, with 12 bases sitting between them. CDR3 in amino acids: CASSPGGTSTDTQYF. The CDR3 DNA is TGTGCCAGCAGCCCCGGGGGTACTAGCACAGATACGCAGTATTTT.

This clone was seen a single time. The chain employs TRBV18 and TRBJ2-7, with a weak D call TRBD2 (6 bases). This CDR3 comprises 14 residues. Germline values: CDR1 KGHSH, CDR2 LQKENI. V was trimmed by 4 bases and J by 6 bases, leaving 16 bases between them. CDR3 DNA: TGTGCCAGCTCACAGGGAACAGGACTACGCGAGCAGTACTTC. Encoded protein: CASSQGTGLREQYF.

This clone has a handful of counts. The V call is TRBV7-7, the J call TRBJ2-5, with TRBD1 identical over 7 bases. The V segment lost 5 bases and the J segment 5 bases; nucleotides outside the gene matches: 11. The CDR3 runs to 15 residues. The V gene's germline CDR1 is SSHAT and CDR2 FNYEAQ (reference sequence). This chain's CDR3 is CASSPLTGDVETQYF. The CDR3 nucleotides are TGTGCCAGCAGCCCGCTAACAGGGGATGTGGAGACCCAGTACTTC.

This chain joins TRBV5-6 and TRBJ2-5; tentative D call: TRBD2 (6 bases). The CDR3 extends over 14 amino acids. Trimming removed 0 bases from V and 4 bases from J, with 10 bases in between. Per germline, CDR1 SGHDT and CDR2 YYEEEE. The CDR3 nucleotides read TGTGCCAGCAGCTTGGCGGGGGTCCCAGAGACCCAGTACTTC. It yields the protein CASSLAGVPETQYF.

This clone occurred once. The chain has TRBV2 and TRBJ1-3, with D possibly matching TRBD1 (5 bases). V lost 4 bases and J lost 4, with 11 bases in between. CDR1 and CDR2 from the germline V gene are SNHLY and FYNNEI. The length of the CDR3 is 14 residues. The CDR3 coding sequence is TGTGCCAGCAGTGCAGAGGGGTCAGGAAACACCATATATTTT. It encodes CASSAEGSGNTIYF. The full variable domain, with the rest looked up from reference TRBV2 and TRBJ1-3, is EPEVTQTPSHQVTQMGQEVILRCVPISNHLYFYWYRQILGQKVEFLVSFYNNEISEKSEIFDDQFSVERPDGSNFTLKIRSTKLEDSAMYFCASSAEGSGNTIYFGEGSWLTVV.

This clone was picked up a small number of times. The DNA of the CDR3 is TGTGCCAGCAGCTTAGTTCCCGAGTACTACGAGCAGTACTTC. Translated, it gives CASSLVPEYYEQYF. V and J are TRBV7-9 and TRBJ2-7; no clear D gene. This CDR3 is 14 amino acids long. Per the germline V gene, CDR1 is SEHNR and CDR2 is FQNEAQ (reference sequence). The V and J ends lost 1 base and 3 bases respectively, with 10 bases between them.

The V gene is TRBV6-4, the J gene TRBJ2-1; TRBD2 is a possible D gene (5 bases). Trimming removed 0 bases from V and 8 bases from J, with 17 bases in between. CDR1 is MRHNA and CDR2 is SNTAGT in the germline V gene. This CDR3 contains 16 residues. The DNA for the CDR3 is TGTGCCAGCAGTGACTCGAGGGCGCGAGGCTTCGATGAGCAGTTCTTC. It specifies CASSDSRARGFDEQFF.

The rearrangement uses TRBV11-2 and TRBJ2-7; 9 bases are a match to TRBD1. The CDR3 has 14 amino acids. The V segment lost 5 bases and the J segment 2 bases; nucleotides outside the gene matches: 4. Germline assignment: CDR1 SGHAT and CDR2 FQNNGV. The CDR3 nucleotides read TGTGCCAGCAGCCACGGACAGGGGACCTACGAGCAGTACTTC. Translating it yields CASSHGQGTYEQYF.

The rearrangement uses TRBV5-1 and TRBJ2-7; 9 nucleotides match TRBD1. CDR1 is SGHRS and CDR2 is YFSETQ in the germline V gene. J was trimmed by 3 bases and V by 0 bases; bases with no gene match: 7. The CDR3 runs 16 residues. CDR3 in amino acids: CASSLALGQGFYEQYF. CDR3 DNA: TGCGCCAGCAGCTTGGCTCTGGGACAGGGTTTCTACGAGCAGTACTTC. The full variable domain, with the rest looked up from reference TRBV5-1 and TRBJ2-7, is KAGVTQTPRYLIKTRGQQVTLSCSPISGHRSVSWYQQTPGQGLQFLFEYFSETQRNKGNFPGRFSGRQFSNSRSEMNVSTLELGDSALYLCASSLALGQGFYEQYFGPGTRLTVT.

The chain is built from TRBV6-1 and TRBJ2-1; perhaps D is TRBD1 or TRBD2 (5 bases each). Germline V CDR1 and CDR2: MNHNS, SASEGT. CDR3 length: 16 residues. V gave up 3 bases and J gave up 0 bases, with 12 bases separating them. The CDR3 sequence: CASSDGGASSYNEQFF. The CDR3, as DNA: TGTGCCAGCAGTGATGGGGGTGCAAGCTCCTACAATGAGCAGTTCTTC.

This rearrangement joins TRBV5-6 to TRBJ1-1; 10 positions match TRBD1. The J segment lost 4 bases and the V segment lost 4 bases, leaving 10 bases of the junction unmatched. Germline V gene data show CDR1 as SGHDT and CDR2 as YYEEEE. This CDR3 spans 16 amino acids. In DNA, the CDR3 is TGTGCCAGCAGCCCCGGGACAGGGGACGTCTCCACTGAAGCTTTCTTT. This translates into CASSPGTGDVSTEAFF. The whole variable domain, filled in from reference TRBV5-6 and TRBJ1-1, reads DAGVTQSPTHLIKTRGQQVTLRCSPKSGHDTVSWYQQALGQGPQFIFQYYEEEERQRGNFPDRFSGHQFPNYSSELNVNALLLGDSALYLCASSPGTGDVSTEAFFGQGTRLTVV.